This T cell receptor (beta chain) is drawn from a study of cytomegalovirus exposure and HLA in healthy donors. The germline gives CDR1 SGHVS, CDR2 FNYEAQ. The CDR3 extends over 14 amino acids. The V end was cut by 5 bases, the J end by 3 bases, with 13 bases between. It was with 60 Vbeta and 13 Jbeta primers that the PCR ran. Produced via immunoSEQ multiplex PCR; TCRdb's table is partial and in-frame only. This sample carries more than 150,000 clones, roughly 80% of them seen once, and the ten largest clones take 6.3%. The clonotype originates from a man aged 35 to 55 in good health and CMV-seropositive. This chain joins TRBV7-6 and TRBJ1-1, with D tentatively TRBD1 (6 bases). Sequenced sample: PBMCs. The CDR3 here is CASSENPGDTEAFF. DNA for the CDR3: TGTGCCAGCAGCGAGAACCCAGGGGACACTGAAGCTTTCTTT.